One and the same sample provided the 29 T cell receptor beta chains below, sequenced in a study of T cell changes during pregnancy in multiple sclerosis (dated by TCRdb to about 2019). The receptor library was made with the immunoSEQ multiplex PCR assay. TCRdb took this table from immuneACCESS and kept in-frame rearrangements with V and J called. Such tables lack part of the clones; where checked against another copy, unresolved V genes explain under half of the gap, and the rest is unexplained. Here the sample has tens of thousands of clones; just over 85% occur a single time. Clones ranked in the top ten supply 8% of the sample. Sequenced here: CD8+ T cells from peripheral blood mononuclear cells, sampled in the first trimester of pregnancy. These receptors all come from a female donor in good health, enrolled as a control in a pregnancy study.

V gene TRBV25-1 combines with J gene TRBJ2-1; 9 bases match TRBD1. Germline trimming cut 7 bases from V and 7 bases from J; bases unmatched to any gene: 5. The germline V gene encodes CDR1 MGHDK and CDR2 SYGVNS. The CDR3 sequence is 13 residues long. In nucleotides, the CDR3 is TGTGCCAGCACCACAGGGGGCCGGAATGAGCAGTTCTTC. Its translation: CASTTGGRNEQFF. The variable domain in full, completed from reference TRBV25-1 and TRBJ2-1, reads EADIYQTPRYLVIGTGKKITLECSQTMGHDKMYWYQQDPGMELHLIHYSYGVNSTEKGDLSSESTVSRIRTEHFPLTLESARPSHTSQYLCASTTGGRNEQFFGPGTRLTVL.

The chain joins TRBV4-3 to TRBJ2-3, with 9 bases lining up with TRBD2. The length of the CDR3 is 16 residues. V lost 1 base to trimming and J lost 4 bases; unmatched junction nucleotides: 6. Germline-derived CDR1 and CDR2 are LGHNA and YSLEER. CDR3 amino acids: CASSQGPSGEPDTQYF. The CDR3, as DNA: TGCGCCAGCAGCCAAGGCCCTAGCGGGGAGCCAGATACGCAGTATTTT.

The rearrangement uses TRBV18 and TRBJ1-2; D might be TRBD1 (6 bases). The CDR3 spans 14 residues. V was cut by 6 bases and J by 8 bases, with 19 bases left in between. CDR1 is KGHSH, CDR2 LQKENI, per germline. The CDR3 sequence: CASSPGDTSSGYTF. The CDR3 DNA is TGTGCCAGCTCGCCAGGGGACACCTCATCAGGCTACACCTTC.

The chain has TRBV28 and TRBJ2-3; tentatively, D is TRBD2 (7 bases). The V end lost 3 bases, the J end lost 2 bases, and 21 bases lay between the germline ends. From germline, CDR1 is MDHEN and CDR2 SYDVKM. The CDR3 sequence is 18 residues long. CDR3 amino acids: CASSFVQTMGGHTDTQYF. The CDR3 DNA is TGTGCCAGCAGTTTCGTACAGACCATGGGGGGGCACACAGATACGCAGTATTTT.

In DNA, the CDR3 is TGTGCCAGCAGCGCCCGAGAAGAGACCCAGTACTTC. Translating gives CASSAREETQYF. This chain uses TRBV7-9 with TRBJ2-5; D is unresolved. Germline CDR1 and CDR2: SEHNR and FQNEAQ (reference sequence). Trimming removed 5 bases from V and 3 bases from J, with 7 bases in between. This CDR3 spans 12 amino acids. Based on the CDR3 plus reference TRBV7-9 and TRBJ2-5, the full variable domain is DTGVSQNPRHKITKRGQNVTFRCDPISEHNRLYWYRQTLGQGPEFLTYFQNEAQLEKSRLLSDRFSAERPKGSFSTLEIQRTEQGDSAMYLCASSAREETQYFGPGTRLLVL.

V and J are TRBV7-6 and TRBJ2-1, with 8 bases fitting TRBD1. The CDR3 is 15 amino acids. Germline assignment: CDR1 SGHVS and CDR2 FNYEAQ. J gave up 5 bases and V 4 bases, and 7 bases lay outside the gene matches. The CDR3 DNA sequence: TGTGCCAGCAGCTCCCGTAGACAGGGGAACAATGAGCAGTTCTTC. Its protein product is CASSSRRQGNNEQFF.

The chain carries TRBV6-5 and TRBJ1-1; D is perhaps TRBD1 (5 bases). V was trimmed by 0 bases and J by 5 bases, leaving 10 bases between them. The CDR3 has 14 amino acids. The germline V gene has CDR1 MNHEY and CDR2 SVGAGI. In DNA, the CDR3 is TGTGCCAGCAGTTACTCGTCGAAGGGGACTGAAGCTTTCTTT. As protein: CASSYSSKGTEAFF.

The CDR3 DNA reads as TGTGCCAGCAGCTTAGCCCCGGGATCAGCTGGCTACACCTTC. Translated: CASSLAPGSAGYTF. The chain uses TRBV11-2 and TRBJ1-2; the D is unclear. Trimming took off 1 base at V and 7 bases at J, with 13 bases between the two ends. Germline V gene data show CDR1 as SGHAT and CDR2 as FQNNGV. This CDR3 has 14 amino acids.

The chain is built from TRBV4-3 and TRBJ1-5; D uncertain. The CDR3 covers 15 residues. V lost 0 bases, J lost 6 bases, and 12 bases lay in between. From germline, CDR1 is LGHNA and CDR2 YSLEER. This CDR3 is CASSQEWDSVQPQHF. The CDR3 DNA is TGCGCCAGCAGCCAAGAATGGGATAGCGTTCAGCCCCAGCATTTT.

V is TRBV7-3 and J is TRBJ1-1; the match to TRBD1 covers 7 bases. J lost 4 bases, V lost 3 bases, and 2 bases had no gene match. Germline values: CDR1 SGHTA, CDR2 FQGTGA. The CDR3 loop spans 13 amino acids. Written as DNA, the CDR3 is TGTGCCAGCAGCTTTCAGGGGGTCACTGAAGCTTTCTTT. It encodes CASSFQGVTEAFF.

This clone ranks as medium-sized. The chain joins TRBV7-9 to TRBJ1-1; 7 bases match TRBD1. CDR3 length: 15 amino acids. Germline V gene data show CDR1 as SEHNR and CDR2 as FQNEAQ (reference sequence). J was trimmed by 1 base and V by 5 bases; bases with no gene match: 7. The CDR3 is CASSENRQGNTEAFF. Written as DNA, the CDR3 is TGTGCCAGCAGCGAAAACCGACAGGGGAACACTGAAGCTTTCTTT.

The V and J genes are TRBV9 and TRBJ2-6; tentatively, D is TRBD1 (7 bases). Germline CDR1 SGDLS, CDR2 YYNGEE. The CDR3 is 18 residues long. Trimming left V 3 bases short and J 0 bases short, with 16 bases between. The CDR3 DNA sequence: TGTGCCAGCAGCGCGCGGGACAGTCTTCACTCTGGGGCCAACGTCCTGACTTTC. Its translation is CASSARDSLHSGANVLTF.

The chain uses TRBV30 and TRBJ2-7; perhaps TRBD2 as D (6 bases). The CDR3 runs to 12 residues. The germline V gene has CDR1 GTSNPN and CDR2 SVGIG (reference sequence). The germline V and J ends were trimmed by 0 bases and 3 bases, with 6 bases remaining between them. This CDR3 reads CAWSVGLYEQYF. DNA of the CDR3: TGTGCCTGGAGTGTGGGACTCTACGAGCAGTACTTC.

This sequence joins TRBV6-6 and TRBJ2-1; D gene unclear. The CDR3 is made up of 12 amino acids. V was shortened by 0 bases and J by 14 bases, with 11 bases between the two germline ends. The germline CDR1 and CDR2 sequences are MNHNY and SVGAGI (reference sequence). The CDR3, as DNA: TGTGCCAGCAGTTACTCCTCGGGTTTCGAGTTCTTC. As protein: CASSYSSGFEFF.

The V gene is TRBV10-3, the J gene TRBJ2-7; TRBD2 matches 7 bases. Losses at the gene ends were 6 bases for V and 0 bases for J; bases not matched to a gene: 5. Germline CDR1 ENHRY, CDR2 SYGVKD. The CDR3 extends over 14 amino acids. The CDR3 region has the DNA TGTGCCATCAGGGGGGGGGTTGACTCCTACGAGCAGTACTTC. It yields the protein CAIRGGVDSYEQYF.

The rearrangement uses TRBV7-9 and TRBJ2-7, with TRBD1 matching 9 bases. With 5 bases clipped from V and 4 bases from J, the junction kept 6 bases outside the gene matches. Germline loops: CDR1 SEHNR, CDR2 FQNEAQ (reference sequence). The CDR3 has 14 amino acids. CDR3 amino acids: CASSAGQGEYEQYF. The CDR3 coding sequence is TGTGCCAGCAGCGCGGGACAGGGAGAATACGAGCAGTACTTC.

The genes are TRBV7-9 and TRBJ2-1, with TRBD2 identical over 10 bases. CDR1 is SEHNR and CDR2 is FQNEAQ in the germline V gene (reference sequence). The V gene end was trimmed by 1 base and the J gene end by 4 bases; junction bases not matched to a gene: 4. The CDR3 consists of 16 residues. CDR3 protein: CASSLGASGGYNEQFF. The CDR3 nucleotides read TGTGCCAGCAGCTTAGGGGCTAGCGGGGGATACAATGAGCAGTTCTTC.

This chain uses TRBV27 with TRBJ2-5, with D possibly being TRBD2 (6 bases). The CDR3 is 15 residues long. V gave up 6 bases and J gave up 4 bases, with 18 bases separating them. Germline V CDR1 and CDR2: MNHEY, SMNVEV (reference sequence). In nucleotides, the CDR3 is TGTGCCAGCAGCAGGAGACCCCTTAGCGGAGAGACCCAGTACTTC. Translating it yields CASSRRPLSGETQYF.

The chain uses TRBV18 and TRBJ1-1, with 10 bases aligning to TRBD1. The CDR3 loop spans 16 amino acids. Germline lookup yields CDR1 KGHSH and CDR2 LQKENI. Trimming cost V 3 bases and J 4 bases; bases outside gene matches: 8. CDR3 sequence reads: CASSPGTGVDGTEAFF. CDR3 nucleotide sequence: TGTGCCAGCTCACCCGGGACAGGGGTTGATGGCACTGAAGCTTTCTTT.

The chain carries TRBV11-2 and TRBJ1-6, with D maybe TRBD1 (5 bases). The germline CDR1 and CDR2 sequences are SGHAT and FQNNGV. V shed 5 bases and J shed 5 bases, with 13 bases lying between them. The CDR3 has 15 amino acids. The chain's CDR3 is CASSPRWGDNSPLHF. Here the CDR3 DNA reads TGTGCCAGCAGCCCCCGTTGGGGGGATAATTCACCCCTCCACTTT.

The chain combines TRBV5-1 with TRBJ2-7, with D perhaps matching TRBD1 (6 bases). Germline lookup yields CDR1 SGHRS and CDR2 YFSETQ. CDR3 length equals 14 residues. The V and J ends lost 1 base and 0 bases respectively, with 8 bases between them. CDR3 protein: CASSLTTGSYEQYF. The CDR3 DNA sequence: TGCGCCAGCAGCTTGACGACAGGCTCCTACGAGCAGTACTTC.

The rearrangement links TRBV4-3 to TRBJ2-1; 11 positions agree with TRBD2. V shed 1 base and J 8 bases; nucleotides not matched to a gene: 7. Germline CDR1 and CDR2: LGHNA and YSLEER. The CDR3 contains 16 residues. CDR3 DNA: TGCGCCAGCAGCCAAGTCCTTAGCGGGGGGGCCGATGAGCAGTTCTTC. It is translated as CASSQVLSGGADEQFF.

A single count supports this clone. One junction end disagrees with the germline gene, perhaps due to a read error. The chain recombines TRBV7-7 with TRBJ1-3; no clear D gene. Per the germline V gene, CDR1 is SSHAT and CDR2 is FNYEAQ (reference sequence). CDR3 length: 17 residues. CDR3 protein: CASSPLSTENSGNTIYF. CDR3 DNA: TGTGCTAGCAGCCCGCTCAGCACAGAGAACTCTGGAAACACCATATATTTT.

V usage is TRBV9 and J usage is TRBJ2-3; D unresolved. This CDR3 comprises 14 residues. Deletions cut 3 bases from V and 3 bases from J, with 11 bases between. Germline CDR1 is SGDLS and CDR2 is YYNGEE. The CDR3 here is CASSGGQQTDTQYF. CDR3 sequence (DNA): TGTGCCAGCAGCGGAGGCCAGCAAACAGATACGCAGTATTTT.

The rearrangement links TRBV19 to TRBJ1-1; weak D call: TRBD1 (5 bases). The ends were cut back, 6 bases at V and 4 bases at J, with 15 bases in the middle. Germline CDR1 and CDR2: LNHDA and SQIVND (reference sequence). The CDR3 consists of 14 residues. The chain's CDR3 is CASSDGGSSTEAFF. The DNA for the CDR3 is TGTGCCAGTAGCGACGGGGGGTCGAGCACTGAAGCTTTCTTT.

The chain uses TRBV7-6 and TRBJ2-2, with D perhaps TRBD1 (6 bases). V was shortened by 7 bases and J by 1 base, with 10 bases between the two germline ends. The CDR3 totals 14 residues. Per the germline V gene, CDR1 is SGHVS and CDR2 is FNYEAQ. CDR3 nucleotides: TGTGCCAGCACATGGACAGAGAACACCGGGGAGCTGTTTTTT. The encoded protein is CASTWTENTGELFF.

The chain is built from TRBV18 and TRBJ2-7; no reliable D call. CDR3 size: 13 residues. Germline V CDR1 and CDR2: KGHSH, LQKENI. V dropped 2 bases and J dropped 5 bases, with 10 bases sitting between them. Here the CDR3 DNA reads TGTGCCAGCTCACCAGAGGCCTCAGACGAGCAGTACTTC. Amino acid sequence: CASSPEASDEQYF.

This clone ranks as medium-sized. The rearrangement uses TRBV5-6 and TRBJ1-5; D gene uncertain. Germline loops: CDR1 SGHDT, CDR2 YYEEEE. CDR3 size: 12 residues. With 7 bases removed from V and 4 bases from J, the gap between germline ends came to 9 bases. The CDR3, as DNA: TGTGCCAGCGGCGCGGGGAATCAGCCCCAGCATTTT. This gives the protein CASGAGNQPQHF.

J is TRBJ1-5 and V is TRBV5-6; D not resolved. The CDR3 has 16 amino acids. V shed 4 bases and J shed 2 bases, with 16 bases lying between them. In germline, CDR1 is SGHDT, CDR2 YYEEEE. The CDR3 reads CASSRSLGEGNQPQHF. CDR3 DNA sequence: TGTGCCAGCAGCAGATCCCTTGGGGAGGGCAATCAGCCCCAGCATTTT.